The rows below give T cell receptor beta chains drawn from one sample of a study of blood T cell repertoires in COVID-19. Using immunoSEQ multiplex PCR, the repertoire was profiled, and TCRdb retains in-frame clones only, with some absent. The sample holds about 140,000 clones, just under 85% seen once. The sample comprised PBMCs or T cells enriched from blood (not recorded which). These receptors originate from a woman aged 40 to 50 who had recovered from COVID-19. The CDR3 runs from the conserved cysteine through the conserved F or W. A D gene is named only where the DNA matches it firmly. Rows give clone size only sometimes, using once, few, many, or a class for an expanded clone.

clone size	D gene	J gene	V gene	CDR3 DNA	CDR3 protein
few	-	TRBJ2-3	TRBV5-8	TGTGCCAGCAGCTTAGGGGGCACAGATACGCAGTATTTT	CASSLGGTDTQYF
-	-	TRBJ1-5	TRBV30	TGTGCCTGGCAGGGGTGGAATAGCAATCAGCCCCAGCATTTT	CAWQGWNSNQPQHF
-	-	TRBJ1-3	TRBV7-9	TGTGCCAGCAGCCCCCGGTTAAGCTCTGGAAACACCATATATTTT	CASSPRLSSGNTIYF
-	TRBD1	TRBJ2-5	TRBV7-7	TGTGCTAGCAGCTTGGGGACAGCCTTCCAAGAGACCCAGTACTTC	CASSLGTAFQETQYF
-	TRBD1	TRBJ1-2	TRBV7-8	TGTGCCAGCAGGAACCGGGACAGGGCGAGTGGCTACACCTTC	CASRNRDRASGYTF
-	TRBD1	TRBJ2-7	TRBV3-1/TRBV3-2	TGTGCCAGCAACTCACCCGGGACAGGGATCTACGAGCAGTACTTC	CASNSPGTGIYEQYF
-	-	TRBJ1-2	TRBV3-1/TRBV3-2	TGTGCCAGCAGCCAAACCACAGGTAGCTATGGCTACACCTTC	CASSQTTGSYGYTF
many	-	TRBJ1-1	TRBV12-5	TGTGCTAGTATGAGTATCGAGGGGAACACTGAAGCTTTCTTT	CASMSIEGNTEAFF
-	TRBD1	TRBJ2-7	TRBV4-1	TGCGCCAGCAGACCGGACAGGGGAGACTACGAGCAGTACTTC	CASRPDRGDYEQYF
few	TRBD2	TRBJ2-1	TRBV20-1	TGCAGTGCTAGTCGACTAGCGGGACGCTCCTACAATGAGCAGTTCTTC	CSASRLAGRSYNEQFF
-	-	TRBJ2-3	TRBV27	TGTGCCAGCAGTCCCTCAGGGGATGGTACGCAGTATTTT	CASSPSGDGTQYF
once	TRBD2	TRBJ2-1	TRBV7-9	TGTGCCAGCAGTTCGACTAGCGGGGGGCTAAACAATGAGCAGTTCTTC	CASSSTSGGLNNEQFF
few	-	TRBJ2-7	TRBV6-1	TGTGCCAGCAGTGAAGCCCTAGTCGGGCAGTACTTC	CASSEALVGQYF
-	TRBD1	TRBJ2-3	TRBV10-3	TGTGCCATCAGATCGGGACAGGGGGCTATCGATACGCAGTATTTT	CAIRSGQGAIDTQYF
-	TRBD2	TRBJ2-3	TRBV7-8	TGTGCCAGCAGCCCATGGGGACTAGCGGGAGTAACAGATACGCAGTATTTT	CASSPWGLAGVTDTQYF
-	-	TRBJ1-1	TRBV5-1	TGCGCCAGCAGCTTAGAGACAAAAAACACTGAAGCTTTCTTT	CASSLETKNTEAFF
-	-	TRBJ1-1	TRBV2	TGTGCCAGCACTAAGAGGAACACTGAAGCTTTCTTT	CASTKRNTEAFF
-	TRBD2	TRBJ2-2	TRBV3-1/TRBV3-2	TGTGCCAGCAGCCACCCCCTAGCGGGAGCCAGCACCGGGGAGCTGTTTTTT	CASSHPLAGASTGELFF
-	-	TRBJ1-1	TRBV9	TGTGCCAGCAGCGCAATGGGGGCAGGGAACACTGAAGCTTTCTTT	CASSAMGAGNTEAFF
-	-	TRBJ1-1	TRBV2	TGTGCCAGCAGAGTCGACAGCATGAACACTGAAGCTTTCTTT	CASRVDSMNTEAFF
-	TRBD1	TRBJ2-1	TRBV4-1	TGCGCCAGCAGCCTACAGGGGTCTAATGAGCAGTTCTTC	CASSLQGSNEQFF
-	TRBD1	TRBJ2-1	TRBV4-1	TGCGCCAGCAGCCAAGTTGGGACAGCCCTCAATGAGCAGTTCTTC	CASSQVGTALNEQFF
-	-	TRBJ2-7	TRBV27	TGTGCCAGCAGTTCCAGGGAAGTCGTCAGGCCCTACGAGCAGTACTTC	CASSSREVVRPYEQYF
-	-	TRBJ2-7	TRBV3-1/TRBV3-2	TGTGCCAGCAGCCAAGGGCAGTTGGTCTCCTACGAGCAGTACTTC	CASSQGQLVSYEQYF
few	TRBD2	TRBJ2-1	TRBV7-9	TGTGCCAGCAGCTTATCCCCTAGCGGGAGTCGCAATGAGCAGTTCTTC	CASSLSPSGSRNEQFF
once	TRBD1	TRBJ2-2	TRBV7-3	TGTGCCAGCAGGCCCGCTGGACAGGCCACCGGGGAGCTGTTTTTT	CASRPAGQATGELFF
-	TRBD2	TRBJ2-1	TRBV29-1	TGCAGCGTGCGGAGAGCGGGAGGGCCCCACAATGAGCAGTTCTTC	CSVRRAGGPHNEQFF
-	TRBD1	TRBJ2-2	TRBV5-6	TGTGCCAGCAGCTTGTACAGGGGCACCGGGGAGCTGTTTTTT	CASSLYRGTGELFF
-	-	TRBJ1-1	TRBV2	TGTGCCAGCAGTGTGTGGGGCAACACTGAAGCTTTCTTT	CASSVWGNTEAFF
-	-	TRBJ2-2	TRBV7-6	TGTGCCAGCAGTCTACTTAGTAGGGGGAGTGGCACCGGGGAGCTGTTTTTT	CASSLLSRGSGTGELFF
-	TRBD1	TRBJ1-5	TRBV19	TGTGCCAGTACGACAGGGGGCCCGGTGAATCAGCCCCAGCATTTT	CASTTGGPVNQPQHF